Listed here are 24 T cell receptor beta chains from one sample, sequenced in a study of circulating and synovial CD4+ cells in juvenile arthritis (dated by TCRdb to the mid-2010s). The method behind the library was the immunoSEQ multiplex PCR assay. TCRdb provides this immuneACCESS table in a form limited to in-frame rearrangements. Some clones are lacking; in checked studies, under half of them reflect an unresolved V gene, and why the rest are absent is not known. The sample records just over 35,000 clones, roughly 94% of which are singletons. The top ten constitute 0.55% to 0.75% of the sample. Sequencing used CD4+ T cells from blood. These receptors were taken from a human donor with juvenile idiopathic arthritis.

This chain connects TRBV4-1 to TRBJ1-5, with D possibly TRBD1 on 5 matching bases. V lost 4 bases and J 3 bases, leaving 10 bases between the germline ends. The CDR3 consists of 14 residues. In germline, CDR1 is MGHRA, CDR2 YSYEKL. The CDR3 here is CASSLDRYNQPQHF. The CDR3 nucleotides read TGCGCCAGCAGCCTAGACAGATACAATCAGCCCCAGCATTTT.

This rearrangement joins TRBV9 to TRBJ2-2, with TRBD1 identical over 10 bases. The length of the CDR3 is 16 residues. With V trimmed by 2 bases and J by 6 bases, 7 bases remained unmatched. CDR1 is SGDLS and CDR2 is YYNGEE in the germline V gene. The CDR3 DNA reads TGTGCCAGCAGCGTCCGGGACAGGGGCTACCCCGGGGAGCTGTTTTTT. It translates to CASSVRDRGYPGELFF.

V usage is TRBV9 and J usage is TRBJ1-1, with 11 bases fitting TRBD1. Per germline, CDR1 SGDLS and CDR2 YYNGEE. V lost 0 bases and J lost 1; bases outside the gene matches: 8. The CDR3 totals 18 residues. The CDR3 DNA reads TGTGCCAGCAGCGTAGCTCCCGGGACAGGGGGAAAGAACACTGAAGCTTTCTTT. Amino acid sequence: CASSVAPGTGGKNTEAFF.

Comments on this clone: A read error may produce the germline difference seen at one junction end. This same CDR3 is encoded by further DNA sequences in the sample. CDR3 region: CASSLEQGAKGNQPQHF. The CDR3 DNA is TGTGCCAGCAGCCTGGAACAGGGGGCCAAAGGCAACCAGCCCCAGCATTTT. The V call is TRBV7-9, the J call TRBJ1-5; 9 nucleotides match TRBD1. This CDR3 is 17 amino acids long. The germline V gene has CDR1 SEHNR and CDR2 FQNEAQ (reference sequence).

This sequence joins TRBV10-3 and TRBJ1-1; no definite D call. Germline values: CDR1 ENHRY, CDR2 SYGVKD. The CDR3 contains 13 residues. V was shortened by 4 bases and J by 0 bases, with 6 bases between the two germline ends. This chain's CDR3 is CAISVAVNTEAFF. The CDR3 bases are TGTGCCATCAGTGTGGCAGTGAACACTGAAGCTTTCTTT.

CDR3 loop: CASSSPGHVRGYTF. CDR3 DNA: TGTGCCAGCAGCTCTCCGGGACACGTTAGGGGCTACACCTTC. The genes are TRBV7-9 and TRBJ1-2; D may be TRBD1 (6 bases). Germline loops: CDR1 SEHNR, CDR2 FQNEAQ (reference sequence). The ends were cut back, 4 bases at V and 8 bases at J, with 17 bases in the middle. The CDR3 covers 14 residues.

The chain has TRBV13 and TRBJ2-3, with TRBD1 matching over 12 bases. The CDR3 totals 16 residues. After removal of 4 bases from V and 4 bases from J, the junction contained 6 bases not matched to a gene. Germline CDR1 is PRHDT and CDR2 is FYEKMQ (reference sequence). This CDR3 reads CASSSPGQGASDTQYF. The CDR3, as DNA: TGTGCCAGCAGCTCTCCGGGACAGGGGGCCTCAGATACGCAGTATTTT.

The chain combines TRBV5-1 with TRBJ2-5, with 10 bases that match TRBD1. The CDR3 loop spans 15 amino acids. V lost 3 bases and J lost 3; bases outside the gene matches: 5. Germline V CDR1 and CDR2: SGHRS, YFSETQ. The CDR3 sequence is CASSSLGQGEETQYF. In DNA form, the CDR3 reads TGCGCCAGCAGCTCCTTAGGACAGGGGGAAGAGACCCAGTACTTC.

This clone appeared once. The chain uses TRBV7-3 and TRBJ1-1; a possible D gene is TRBD1 (5 bases). Deletions cut 2 bases from V and 2 bases from J, with 12 bases between. The CDR3 length is 15 residues. Germline assignment: CDR1 SGHTA and CDR2 FQGTGA. This chain's CDR3 is CASSLGSGLNTEAFF. The CDR3 DNA is TGTGCCAGCAGCTTAGGGTCAGGGTTAAACACTGAAGCTTTCTTT.

This CDR3 reads CASSSTGTALTNYGYTF. The CDR3, as DNA: TGCGCCAGCAGCTCCACCGGGACAGCGCTAACTAACTATGGCTACACCTTC. The chain carries TRBV5-1 and TRBJ1-2, with 7 bases lining up with TRBD1. The CDR3 runs 17 residues. With V trimmed by 3 bases and J by 0 bases, 11 bases remained unmatched. Germline CDR1 is SGHRS and CDR2 is YFSETQ.

The J gene is TRBJ2-7, the V gene TRBV10-3, with TRBD1 identical over 8 bases. V trimming: 4 bases; J trimming: 2 bases; junction bases outside the gene matches: 4. The CDR3 sequence is 14 residues long. Germline lookup yields CDR1 ENHRY and CDR2 SYGVKD. The CDR3: CAISGTGKPYEQYF. In DNA, the CDR3 is TGTGCCATCAGTGGGACAGGGAAACCCTACGAGCAGTACTTC.

The chain is built from TRBV28 and TRBJ1-2, with D possibly TRBD1 on 6 matching bases. The CDR3 extends over 13 amino acids. The germline V gene encodes CDR1 MDHEN and CDR2 SYDVKM. The germline V and J ends were trimmed by 5 bases and 10 bases, with 17 bases remaining between them. This CDR3 reads CASSDPSEGDYTF. Written as DNA, the CDR3 is TGTGCCAGCAGTGACCCCAGTGAGGGGGACTACACCTTC.

V and J are TRBV7-9 and TRBJ2-7; D gene unclear. This CDR3 is 12 amino acids long. Trimming shortened V by 2 bases and J by 5 bases, and 7 bases separated the two germline ends. CDR1 is SEHNR, CDR2 FQNEAQ, per germline (reference sequence). The CDR3 loop reads CASSLNGNEQYF. The DNA of the CDR3 is TGTGCCAGCAGCTTAAATGGCAACGAGCAGTACTTC.

The genes are TRBV5-4 and TRBJ2-3; the D gene is possibly TRBD2 (6 bases). V dropped 5 bases and J dropped 2 bases, with 9 bases sitting between them. The CDR3 spans 13 residues. CDR1 SGHNT and CDR2 YYREEE come from the germline V gene (reference sequence). Here the CDR3 DNA reads TGTGCCAGCAGGGGGGGAGTCACAGATACGCAGTATTTT. This encodes CASRGGVTDTQYF. Based on the CDR3 plus reference TRBV5-4 and TRBJ2-3, the full variable domain is ETGVTQSPTHLIKTRGQQVTLRCSSQSGHNTVSWYQQALGQGPQFIFQYYREEENGRGNFPPRFSGLQFPNYSSELNVNALELDDSALYLCASRGGVTDTQYFGPGTRLTVL.

The chain combines TRBV11-3 with TRBJ1-5; TRBD1 is a possible D gene (5 bases). The CDR3 length is 14 residues. Trimming left V 6 bases short and J 3 bases short, with 12 bases between. Germline values: CDR1 SGHNT, CDR2 YENEEA. The DNA for the CDR3 is TGTGCCAGCAGTTTTACAGGTTACAATCAGCCCCAGCATTTT. Translating it yields CASSFTGYNQPQHF.

This sequence joins TRBV5-4 and TRBJ2-5; no clear D. V lost 5 bases to trimming and J lost 2 bases, with 19 bases between them. The CDR3 runs 16 residues. CDR1 and CDR2 (germline): SGHNT, YYREEE (reference sequence). CDR3 loop: CASSPKKRGRQETQYF. The CDR3 nucleotides read TGTGCCAGCAGTCCCAAGAAGCGCGGAAGGCAAGAGACCCAGTACTTC.

The gene calls are TRBV7-2 and TRBJ2-7; possible D gene TRBD2, 5 bases. Trimming stripped 5 bases from V and 1 base from J, with 9 bases between. Looked up from germline, CDR1 is SGHTA and CDR2 is FQGNSA. The CDR3 loop spans 13 amino acids. CDR3 coding DNA: TGTGCCAGCAGCCCCGGGATGTCCTACGAGCAGTACTTC. This translates into CASSPGMSYEQYF.

DNA of the CDR3: TGTGCCAGCAGCTTAGCGGGGGGGCTCTCCTACAATGAGCAGTTCTTC. Amino acids: CASSLAGGLSYNEQFF. The V and J genes are TRBV11-3 and TRBJ2-1, with 8 bases aligning to TRBD2. Losses at the gene ends were 1 base for V and 0 bases for J; bases not matched to a gene: 2. CDR3 size: 16 residues. Germline V gene sequence: CDR1 SGHNT, CDR2 YENEEA.

The chain combines TRBV5-4 with TRBJ2-3; TRBD2 matches at 14 bases. The CDR3 is 17 residues long. V dropped 4 bases and J dropped 3; count of bases not matched to a gene: 7. Germline V lookup: CDR1 SGHNT, CDR2 YYREEE (reference sequence). The CDR3 reads CASSPGLAGEITDTQYF. The CDR3 bases are TGTGCCAGCAGCCCGGGACTAGCGGGGGAAATTACAGATACGCAGTATTTT.

The V gene is TRBV7-9, the J gene TRBJ1-2; TRBD1 matches 7 bases. This CDR3 is built from 16 residues. From germline, CDR1 is SEHNR and CDR2 FQNEAQ (reference sequence). J was trimmed by 4 bases and V by 6 bases; bases with no gene match: 14. In nucleotides, the CDR3 is TGTGCCAGCAGACTCGGACAGGCCAGGGAACCCTATGGCTACACCTTC. It translates to CASRLGQAREPYGYTF. Complete variable domain (other parts from reference TRBV7-9 and TRBJ1-2): DTGVSQNPRHKITKRGQNVTFRCDPISEHNRLYWYRQTLGQGPEFLTYFQNEAQLEKSRLLSDRFSAERPKGSFSTLEIQRTEQGDSAMYLCASRLGQAREPYGYTFGSGTRLTVV.

V is TRBV6-1 and J is TRBJ2-3; perhaps TRBD2 as D (6 bases). V gave up 6 bases and J gave up 0 bases, with 13 bases separating them. The CDR3 length is 15 residues. The germline V gene has CDR1 MNHNS and CDR2 SASEGT. The CDR3 nucleotides are TGTGCCAGCAGCCTCGGGGGTGGAAGCACAGATACGCAGTATTTT. Residues: CASSLGGGSTDTQYF.

This sequence joins TRBV15 and TRBJ1-2; a possible D gene is TRBD1 (6 bases). Trimming took off 1 base at V and 7 bases at J, with 16 bases between the two ends. The germline V gene has CDR1 LNHNV and CDR2 YYDKDF (reference sequence). The CDR3 spans 15 residues. CDR3 amino acids: CATSRGGGRIGGYTF. Written as DNA, the CDR3 is TGTGCCACCAGCAGAGGCGGGGGGCGCATTGGTGGCTACACCTTC.

The V and J genes are TRBV2 and TRBJ1-1; D unclear. The germline CDR1 and CDR2 sequences are SNHLY and FYNNEI. The germline V and J ends were trimmed by 8 bases and 3 bases, with 7 bases remaining between them. This CDR3 is 11 amino acids long. As DNA, the CDR3 is TGTGCCAGCCTGCAGTACACTGAAGCTTTCTTT. It yields the protein CASLQYTEAFF.

The gene calls are TRBV5-1 and TRBJ2-7; 9 bases agree with TRBD2. Germline CDR1 and CDR2: SGHRS and YFSETQ. The trim removed 4 bases at V and 4 bases at J, leaving 6 bases unmatched. This CDR3 is built from 14 residues. The chain's CDR3 is CASSKAGGKYEQYF. CDR3 DNA: TGCGCCAGCAGCAAAGCGGGGGGTAAGTACGAGCAGTACTTC.